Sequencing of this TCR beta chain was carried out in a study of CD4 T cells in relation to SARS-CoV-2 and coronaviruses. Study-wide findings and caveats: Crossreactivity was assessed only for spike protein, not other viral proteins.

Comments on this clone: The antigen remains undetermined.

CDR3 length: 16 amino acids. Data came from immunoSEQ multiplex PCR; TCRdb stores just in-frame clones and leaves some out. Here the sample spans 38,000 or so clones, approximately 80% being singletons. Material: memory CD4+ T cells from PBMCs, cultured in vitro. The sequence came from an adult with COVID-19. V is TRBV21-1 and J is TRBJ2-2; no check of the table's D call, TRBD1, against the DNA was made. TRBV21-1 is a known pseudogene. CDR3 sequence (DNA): TGTGCCAGCAGCAAAGTGGGTCAGGTGAGAGACGGGGAGCTGTTTTTT. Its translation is CASSKVGQVRDGELFF.